These 2 T cell receptor beta chains were sequenced from one sample in a study of blood T cell repertoires in COVID-19. Data came from immunoSEQ multiplex PCR; TCRdb stores just in-frame clones and leaves some out. The sample has over 40,000 clones, about 84% seen once; the top ten hold roughly 15%. Material for sequencing was peripheral blood. Every receptor here comes from a human donor in a cohort sampled during active COVID-19.

The chain's CDR3 is CASSLGGGNYNEQFF. DNA for the CDR3: TGTGCCAGCAGCTTAGGCGGGGGTAACTACAATGAGCAGTTCTTC. The chain recombines TRBV11-3 with TRBJ2-1, with 7 bases lining up with TRBD2. Germline CDR1 is SGHNT and CDR2 is YENEEA. The CDR3 is 15 amino acids. The trim removed 1 base at V and 3 bases at J, leaving 3 bases unmatched.

V is TRBV5-8 and J is TRBJ2-5; D might be TRBD1 (5 bases). V was clipped by 0 bases and J by 2 bases, with 11 bases between them. CDR1 SGHTS and CDR2 YDEGEE come from the germline V gene. CDR3 length: 15 residues. The CDR3 nucleotides are TGTGCCAGCAGCTTGGTTGTATCAGGGCAAGAGACCCAGTACTTC. Amino acid sequence: CASSLVVSGQETQYF.